These 13 T cell receptor beta chains came from one sample sequenced in a study of cytomegalovirus exposure and HLA in healthy donors. The PCR ran on 60 Vbeta and 13 Jbeta primers. TCRdb's table, derived via immunoSEQ multiplex PCR, lists solely in-frame clones and lacks some. The sample consists of 100,000 to 150,000 clones, around 70% of them appearing once. The sequenced sample was PBMCs. These receptors originate from a human donor in good health.

The chain combines TRBV27 with TRBJ2-1; no firm D call. The CDR3 length is 15 residues. The V end lost 6 bases, the J end lost 5 bases, and 17 bases lay between the germline ends. The V gene's germline CDR1 is MNHEY and CDR2 SMNVEV (reference sequence). CDR3 in DNA: TGTGCCAGCAGCCCACCGTGGGCCAAAGACAATGAGCAGTTCTTC. The encoded protein is CASSPPWAKDNEQFF.

This chain uses TRBV27 with TRBJ2-7; 11 bases map to TRBD2. Germline loops: CDR1 MNHEY, CDR2 SMNVEV (reference sequence). V lost 6 bases to trimming and J lost 3 bases; unmatched junction nucleotides: 7. This CDR3 has 15 residues. The DNA of the CDR3 is TGTGCCAGCAGGTTAGCGGGAGGGCCTAGCTACGAGCAGTACTTC. This sequence encodes CASRLAGGPSYEQYF.

This chain links TRBV10-3 with TRBJ1-5, with TRBD1 matching over 8 bases. V lost 3 bases to trimming and J lost 7 bases; unmatched junction nucleotides: 5. The CDR3 is 14 residues long. Germline-derived CDR1 and CDR2 are ENHRY and SYGVKD. The CDR3 nucleotides are TGTGCCATCAGTGAAGCAGGGGGCGGGCAGCCCCAGCATTTT. It translates to CAISEAGGGQPQHF.

The sample holds a few counts of this clone. V is TRBV7-8 and J is TRBJ2-7, with 7 bases lining up with TRBD1. Trimming at V came to 4 bases and at J to 5 bases, leaving 8 bases not matched to a gene. CDR3 length: 14 residues. Germline V gene lookup returns CDR1 SGHVS and CDR2 FQNEAQ. CDR3 bases: TGTGCCAGCAGCTCCAGACAGGGAACGAACGAGCAGTACTTC. Its translation is CASSSRQGTNEQYF.

The chain couples TRBV4-1 to TRBJ2-7; D call uncertain. V was shortened by 1 base and J by 6 bases, with 13 bases between the two germline ends. This CDR3 is 14 amino acids long. The germline CDR1 and CDR2 sequences are MGHRA and YSYEKL. CDR3 nucleotide sequence: TGCGCCAGCAGCCAAGTTTACTTTAGTAGCGAGCAGTACTTC. This gives the protein CASSQVYFSSEQYF.

This clone was recorded a few times. V gene TRBV5-1 combines with J gene TRBJ2-7, with D maybe TRBD2 (6 bases). This CDR3 has 15 residues. Germline loops: CDR1 SGHRS, CDR2 YFSETQ. Trimming took off 4 bases at V and 2 bases at J, with 16 bases between the two ends. The CDR3 DNA reads as TGCGCCAGCAGCAAGGGCGGGGTTTTACCCTACGAGCAGTACTTC. It codes for CASSKGGVLPYEQYF.

J is TRBJ2-1 and V is TRBV5-1; 9 bases are shared with TRBD1. The CDR3 sequence is 19 residues long. Germline CDR1 SGHRS, CDR2 YFSETQ. The J segment lost 8 bases and the V segment lost 0 bases, leaving 18 bases of the junction unmatched. CDR3 nucleotides: TGCGCCAGCAGCTTGGTGGGGGACACCGGGACAGGGTTGTGGCATGAGCAGTTCTTC. Translation gives CASSLVGDTGTGLWHEQFF.

The rearrangement joins TRBV19 to TRBJ1-4; D ambiguous. The CDR3 has 14 amino acids. Trimming shortened V by 3 bases and J by 6 bases, and 11 bases separated the two germline ends. Germline V gene lookup returns CDR1 LNHDA and CDR2 SQIVND (reference sequence). For the CDR3, the DNA is TGTGCCAGTAGTATTGAGAGGCGGGATGAAAAACTGTTTTTT. Protein product: CASSIERRDEKLFF.

CDR3 sequence reads: CASSMGREWNPEQFF. CDR3 nucleotide sequence: TGTGCCAGTAGTATGGGTCGGGAGTGGAATCCTGAGCAGTTCTTC. The chain uses TRBV19 and TRBJ2-1; weak D call: TRBD2 (6 bases). Germline-derived CDR1 and CDR2 are LNHDA and SQIVND (reference sequence). V lost 3 bases, J lost 9 bases, and 18 bases lay in between. The CDR3 sequence is 15 residues long. Full variable domain (missing parts from reference TRBV19 and TRBJ2-1): DGGITQSPKYLFRKEGQNVTLSCEQNLNHDAMYWYRQDPGQGLRLIYYSQIVNDFQKGDIAEGYSVSREKKESFPLTVTSAQKNPTAFYLCASSMGREWNPEQFFGPGTRLTVL.

The V call is TRBV27, the J call TRBJ2-6, with a tentative D call TRBD2 (6 bases). With 1 base removed from V and 0 bases from J, the gap between germline ends came to 16 bases. CDR1 MNHEY and CDR2 SMNVEV come from the germline V gene (reference sequence). This CDR3 is 19 amino acids long. The CDR3 DNA reads as TGTGCCAGCAGTTTATTTGGAGGGACCGAACTCTCTGGGGCCAACGTCCTGACTTTC. It codes for CASSLFGGTELSGANVLTF.

This clone has a handful of counts. This sequence joins TRBV11-2 and TRBJ2-7, with no clear D. Germline V gene sequence: CDR1 SGHAT, CDR2 FQNNGV. This CDR3 is built from 13 residues. Deletions cut 5 bases from V and 4 bases from J, with 12 bases between. CDR3 sequence reads: CASSPHNNYEQYF. Here the CDR3 DNA reads TGTGCCAGCAGCCCTCACAACAATTACGAGCAGTACTTC.

J is TRBJ1-2 and V is TRBV6-1; D remains unclear. V was clipped by 0 bases and J by 0 bases, with 11 bases between them. The germline V gene has CDR1 MNHNS and CDR2 SASEGT. The CDR3 length is 16 residues. CDR3 DNA: TGTGCCAGCAGTGAAGCGCTCGGGGTCGCTAACTATGGCTACACCTTC. Its translation is CASSEALGVANYGYTF.

The V gene is TRBV10-2, the J gene TRBJ2-5; TRBD2 aligns across 8 bases. This CDR3 contains 13 residues. Germline assignment: CDR1 WSHSY and CDR2 SAAADI. V gave up 3 bases and J gave up 7 bases; unmatched junction bases: 4. The CDR3 region has the DNA TGCGCCAGCAGTGATTGGCTAGCGGGGACCCAGTACTTC. Translating gives CASSDWLAGTQYF.